What follows are 11 T cell receptor beta chains derived from one specimen sequenced in a study of T cells after yellow fever vaccination. TCRdb independently ran MiXCR on the 5' RACE reads; one entry per CDR3 protein. The table includes approximately 340,000 distinct CDR3 sequences, roughly 9.4% detected once. This specimen was PBMCs, taken on the day of the first yellow fever vaccination. These receptor sequences come from a man aged 18-30 years who received the YFV17D yellow fever vaccine.

This clonotype was seen only a few times. The gene calls are TRBV9 and TRBJ1-4, with D possibly TRBD1 on 6 matching bases. Germline CDR1 and CDR2: SGDLS and YYNGEE. V was trimmed by 0 bases and J by 5 bases, leaving 8 bases between them. This CDR3 spans 14 amino acids. This CDR3 is CASSVGQGNEKLFF. The CDR3, as DNA: TGTGCCAGCAGCGTAGGCCAGGGGAATGAAAAACTGTTTTTT.

The genes are TRBV10-3 and TRBJ2-7; TRBD1 agrees at 9 bases. The CDR3 consists of 15 residues. After removal of 4 bases from V and 7 bases from J, the junction contained 11 bases not matched to a gene. Germline lookup yields CDR1 ENHRY and CDR2 SYGVKD. The CDR3 spells CAISGRTGEAWEQYF. The CDR3 DNA follows: TGTGCCATCAGTGGGAGGACAGGGGAGGCATGGGAGCAGTACTTC.

V usage is TRBV7-2 and J usage is TRBJ1-4; maybe TRBD1 (5 bases). V lost 5 bases to trimming and J lost 9 bases, with 19 bases between them. This CDR3 contains 15 residues. Germline V gene data show CDR1 as SGHTA and CDR2 as FQGNSA. CDR3 nucleotide sequence: TGTGCCAGCAGCCTGCTCCGGGACGGGGGGAAAAAACTGTTTTTT. Translation gives CASSLLRDGGKKLFF. Full variable domain (rest looked up from reference TRBV7-2 and TRBJ1-4): GAGVSQSPSNKVTEKGKDVELRCDPISGHTALYWYRQSLGQGLEFLIYFQGNSAPDKSGLPSDRFSAERTGGSVSTLTIQRTQQEDSAVYLCASSLLRDGGKKLFFGSGTQLSVL.

J is TRBJ2-5 and V is TRBV19; TRBD1 matches at 11 bases. Looked up from germline, CDR1 is LNHDA and CDR2 is SQIVND (reference sequence). This CDR3 is built from 13 residues. V lost 3 bases, J lost 8 bases, and 2 bases stayed unmatched. CDR3 loop: CASSMDRGPTQYF. The CDR3 bases are TGTGCCAGTAGTATGGACAGGGGGCCTACCCAGTACTTC.

This clonotype was recorded a few times. The V gene is TRBV6-5, the J gene TRBJ2-1; D is unclear. CDR1 and CDR2 (germline): MNHEY, SVGAGI. V was clipped by 0 bases and J by 3 bases, with 6 bases between them. This CDR3 has 14 residues. The CDR3 DNA reads TGTGCCAGCAGTTACTCTCAAGTCTACAATGAGCAGTTCTTC. Residues: CASSYSQVYNEQFF.

This sequence joins TRBV6-1 and TRBJ2-1, with D uncertain. The CDR3 extends over 14 amino acids. Germline lookup yields CDR1 MNHNS and CDR2 SASEGT. The V end lost 6 bases, the J end lost 6 bases, and 15 bases lay between the germline ends. This CDR3 reads CASSGDDFLNEQFF. DNA for the CDR3: TGTGCCAGCAGCGGCGATGACTTCCTCAATGAGCAGTTCTTC.

At least ten counts were recorded for this clonotype. The genes are TRBV30 and TRBJ2-1; D tentatively reads TRBD1 or TRBD2 (5 bases each). V dropped 0 bases and J dropped 7 bases, with 7 bases sitting between them. Per germline, CDR1 GTSNPN and CDR2 SVGIG (reference sequence). The CDR3 consists of 12 residues. The CDR3 nucleotides read TGTGCCTGGAGTGTGGGACGGAATGAGCAGTTCTTC. The encoded protein is CAWSVGRNEQFF.

The V and J genes are TRBV29-1 and TRBJ2-1; D ambiguous. Germline CDR1 SQVTM, CDR2 ANQGSEA. Between the trimmed V and J ends, which lost 4 bases and 4 bases, there was a span of 5 bases. The CDR3 runs to 11 residues. CDR3 sequence: CSVVRYNEQFF. The CDR3 DNA reads as TGCAGCGTTGTTCGATACAATGAGCAGTTCTTC.

This rearrangement joins TRBV12-3 or TRBV12-4 to TRBJ2-3, with 11 bases aligning to TRBD2. V lost 6 bases and J lost 6; bases outside the gene matches: 14. This CDR3 has 17 amino acids. CDR3 protein: CASSLTSGGPVADTQYF. The CDR3 DNA sequence: TGTGCCAGCAGCCTCACTAGCGGGGGACCGGTGGCTGATACGCAGTATTTT.

On this clonotype: Given a much more abundant clone one base away, this may be a read error. This chain connects TRBV4-1 to TRBJ2-5; maybe TRBD2 (5 bases). The germline gives CDR1 MGHRA, CDR2 YSYEKL. V lost 0 bases, J lost 1 base, and 15 bases lay in between. The CDR3 spans 17 residues. This CDR3 is CASSQEGGSNFQETQYF. The CDR3 DNA reads TGCGCCAGCAGCCAAGAAGGCGGGTCCAACTTCCAAGAGACCCAGTACTTC.

This clonotype was observed a handful of times. This rearrangement joins TRBV7-8 to TRBJ2-3; 7 bases agree with TRBD2. The germline gives CDR1 SGHVS, CDR2 FQNEAQ. This CDR3 comprises 15 residues. V was clipped by 4 bases and J by 2 bases; unmatched bases: 6. This CDR3 reads CASSSLREYTDTQYF. For the CDR3, the DNA is TGTGCCAGCAGCTCGCTGCGGGAGTACACAGATACGCAGTATTTT.